Reported below is one T cell receptor (beta chain). The entry originates in a study of blood T cell repertoires in COVID-19. Study in general: The United States, Italy and Spain provided the acute and convalescent COVID-19 samples. T cells, B-cell-depleted T cells, or PBMCs supplied cDNA or gDNA.

CDR1 is SGHNT, CDR2 YYREEE, per germline (reference sequence). The V and J ends lost 4 bases and 3 bases respectively, with 20 bases between them. The CDR3 runs 16 residues. Original analysis: Counts of nucleated cells, estimated from reference gene primer amplification, were obtained. The data were produced by immunoSEQ multiplex PCR, yet TCRdb's version contains in-frame clones alone and is incomplete. D and trimming were read from the DNA, whereas the V and J calls and clone size are those reported in that table. In the table there are some 190,000 clones, less than 90% of which are singletons. This TCR was sampled from a young man with acute or convalescent COVID-19. The J gene is TRBJ2-7, the V gene TRBV5-4; possibly TRBD2 for D (5 bases). The sequencing sample was made of peripheral blood. The CDR3 loop reads CASSASTRTPDYEQYF. DNA of the CDR3: TGTGCCAGCAGCGCCAGTACTAGAACTCCCGACTACGAGCAGTACTTC.